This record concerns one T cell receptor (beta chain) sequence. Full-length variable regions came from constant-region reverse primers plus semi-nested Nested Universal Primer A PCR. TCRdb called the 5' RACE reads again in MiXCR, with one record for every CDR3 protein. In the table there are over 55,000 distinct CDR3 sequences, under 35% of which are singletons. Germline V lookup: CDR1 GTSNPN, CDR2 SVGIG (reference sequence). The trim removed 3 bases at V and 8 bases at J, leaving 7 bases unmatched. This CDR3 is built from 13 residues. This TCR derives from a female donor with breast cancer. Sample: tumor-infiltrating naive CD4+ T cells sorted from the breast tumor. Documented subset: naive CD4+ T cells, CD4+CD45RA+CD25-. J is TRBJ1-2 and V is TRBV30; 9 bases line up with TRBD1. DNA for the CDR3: TGTGCCTGGAGCGTCGGGACAGGGAAAGGCTACACCTTC. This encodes CAWSVGTGKGYTF.